This T cell receptor (beta chain) was documented in a study of cytomegalovirus exposure and HLA in healthy donors. Study-level background: Genotyping of hundreds of donors showed that 80% to 90% belonged to the Caucasian-associated ancestry cluster. Study outcomes and limitations: The study listed 150 to 200 cytomegalovirus-associated TCR beta chains. The only immune exposure information that was available was CMV serostatus.

The CDR3 extends over 17 amino acids. Germline values: CDR1 LGHNA, CDR2 YNFKEQ. The trim removed 0 bases at V and 2 bases at J, leaving 3 bases unmatched. The PCR made use of 60 Vbeta and 13 Jbeta primers. Per the original methods: An analysis that came later counted approximately 76 million unique TCR beta chains, roughly 11 million shared. The data were produced by immunoSEQ multiplex PCR, yet TCRdb's version contains in-frame clones alone and is incomplete. V and J calls plus clone size are reproduced from that table; the DNA served to infer D and trimming. This sample has about 55,000 clones; more than 75% occur once, and the top ten carry roughly 1.5%. In the case of this clone: Its antigen remains unidentified. The conserved closing phenylalanine or tryptophan is absent in this CDR3, likely reflecting a read error.

The origin of this receptor is a female donor in good health and CMV-seronegative. This chain uses TRBV4-2 with TRBJ1-4; TRBD1 aligns across 10 bases. Sequencing was done on a sample of PBMCs. The CDR3 sequence: CASSQDDRGPTNEKLFL. The CDR3 DNA follows: TGTGCCAGCAGCCAAGACGACAGGGGGCCGACTAATGAAAAACTGTTTCTT.